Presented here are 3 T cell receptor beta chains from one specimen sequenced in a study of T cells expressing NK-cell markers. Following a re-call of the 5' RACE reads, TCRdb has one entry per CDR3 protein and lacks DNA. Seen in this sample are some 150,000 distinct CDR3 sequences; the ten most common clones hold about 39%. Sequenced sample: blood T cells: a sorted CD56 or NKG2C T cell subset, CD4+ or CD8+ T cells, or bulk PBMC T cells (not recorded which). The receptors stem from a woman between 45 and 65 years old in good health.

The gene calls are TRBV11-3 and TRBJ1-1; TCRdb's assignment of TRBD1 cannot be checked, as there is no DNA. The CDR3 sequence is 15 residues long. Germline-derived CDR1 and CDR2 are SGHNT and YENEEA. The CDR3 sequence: CASSSYDRGHTEAFF.

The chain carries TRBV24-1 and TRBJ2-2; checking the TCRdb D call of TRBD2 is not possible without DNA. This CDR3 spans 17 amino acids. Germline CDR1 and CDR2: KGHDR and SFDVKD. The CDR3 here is CATSEYQGLASTGELFF.

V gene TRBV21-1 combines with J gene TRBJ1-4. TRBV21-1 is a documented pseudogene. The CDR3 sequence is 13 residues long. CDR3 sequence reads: CASSNGCGEKLFF.